The TCR beta chain described here comes from a study of identical twins. The CDR3 totals 12 residues. Trimming took 5 bases from V and 8 from J, leaving 12 bases between them. The germline CDR1 and CDR2 sequences are MNHEY and SVGAGI. This clonotype has only a few counts. Template switching, a step in the protocol, added a universal primer site, and cDNA carried unique molecular identifiers. In TCRdb, the 5' RACE reads were re-called with MiXCR into one record per CDR3 protein. The data hold about 340,000 distinct CDR3 sequences, with around 12% observed a single time. These data are also associated with another study on yellow fever vaccine responses in identical twins.

The clonotype comes from a woman under 30 in good health. This chain links TRBV6-5 with TRBJ1-2, with D possibly TRBD1 on 6 matching bases. The sequencing sample was made of CD8+ T cells sorted from blood. The CDR3 region has the DNA TGTGCCAGCAGTAAGGACAGCCTGGGCTACACCTTC. It encodes CASSKDSLGYTF.